The sequence of this T cell receptor beta chain was determined in a study of CD8 T cells in ankylosing spondylitis. TCRdb re-called the 5' RACE reads through MiXCR, storing one row per CDR3 protein. The table lists 200,000 to 250,000 distinct CDR3 sequences, approximately 10% of them singletons, with 20% to 25% in the top ten. Study findings and constraints: What appeared characteristic of ankylosing spondylitis blood was a TCR beta motif of eight or nine highly homologous variants. In ankylosing spondylitis patients, matched synovial fluid reportedly showed significant enrichment of disease-linked clones. Disease-linked clones were CD8+ and relatively rare in peripheral blood.

CDR3 length: 17 amino acids. The junction had 7 bases not matched to a gene; V was cut back by 0 bases and J by 6 bases. Germline loops: CDR1 SGHTA, CDR2 FQGNSA. This clonotype was observed a few times. Its antigen is as yet unknown. This clonotype was obtained from a male donor with ankylosing spondylitis or in good health (not recorded which). The chain has TRBV7-2 and TRBJ1-5, with 11 bases lining up with TRBD1. Input material: blood, either unsorted or a sorted T cell fraction (not recorded which). The CDR3 protein is CASSLAKGQGEGQPQHF. Here the CDR3 DNA reads TGTGCCAGCAGCTTAGCGAAGGGACAGGGGGAGGGTCAGCCCCAGCATTTT.